The 6 T cell receptor beta chains below were found in one sample sequenced in a study of cytomegalovirus exposure and HLA in healthy donors. PCR involved 60 Vbeta and 13 Jbeta primers. The repertoire was sequenced with immunoSEQ multiplex PCR; TCRdb's copy has only in-frame clones and lacks some. The data hold some 160,000 clones, with less than 80% observed a single time. Material for sequencing was PBMCs. The receptors here all came from a middle-aged woman in good health and CMV-seronegative.

The J gene is TRBJ2-7, the V gene TRBV10-1, with 7 nucleotides matching TRBD1. CDR3 size: 16 residues. The V gene's germline CDR1 is WNHNN and CDR2 SYGVQD (reference sequence). J gave up 3 bases and V 1 base, and 9 bases lay outside the gene matches. The CDR3 region is CASSELGRQGSYEQYF. The CDR3 bases are TGCGCCAGCAGTGAGTTGGGGCGACAGGGTAGCTACGAGCAGTACTTC.

The rearrangement uses TRBV28 and TRBJ2-5, with 9 bases matching TRBD1. The CDR3 length is 13 residues. Germline-derived CDR1 and CDR2 are MDHEN and SYDVKM. Germline trimming cut 2 bases from V and 11 bases from J; bases unmatched to any gene: 6. The DNA of the CDR3 is TGTGCCAGCAGTTTAGGGACAGGGCGGGAGCAGTACTTC. Protein product: CASSLGTGREQYF.

The rearrangement links TRBV18 to TRBJ2-6; D unresolved. In germline, CDR1 is KGHSH, CDR2 LQKENI. CDR3 size: 16 residues. The germline V and J ends were trimmed by 3 bases and 0 bases, with 9 bases remaining between them. CDR3 loop: CASSPSRSSGANVLTF. The CDR3 DNA sequence: TGTGCCAGCTCACCTTCCAGGTCCTCTGGGGCCAACGTCCTGACTTTC.

This clone has just a few counts. CDR3 loop: CASSFSLTEAFF. DNA of the CDR3: TGTGCCAGCAGCTTCAGTTTGACTGAAGCTTTCTTT. The chain combines TRBV7-8 with TRBJ1-1; D is uncertain. The CDR3 is made up of 12 amino acids. Germline V lookup: CDR1 SGHVS, CDR2 FQNEAQ. Deletions cut 3 bases from V and 5 bases from J, with 7 bases between.

This chain connects TRBV19 to TRBJ2-1, with TRBD2 identical over 8 bases. Per germline, CDR1 LNHDA and CDR2 SQIVND (reference sequence). The V segment lost 3 bases and the J segment 8 bases; nucleotides outside the gene matches: 9. The CDR3 has 15 amino acids. CDR3 residues: CASSMTGGPRDEQFF. The CDR3 DNA reads as TGTGCCAGTAGTATGACGGGGGGGCCGAGAGATGAGCAGTTCTTC. Drawing the rest from reference TRBV19 and TRBJ2-1, the complete variable domain is DGGITQSPKYLFRKEGQNVTLSCEQNLNHDAMYWYRQDPGQGLRLIYYSQIVNDFQKGDIAEGYSVSREKKESFPLTVTSAQKNPTAFYLCASSMTGGPRDEQFFGPGTRLTVL.

As regards this clone: A read error may produce the germline difference seen at one junction end. This sequence joins TRBV19 and TRBJ1-4; 7 bases match TRBD1. The CDR3 totals 11 residues. Germline V lookup: CDR1 LNHDA, CDR2 SQIVND (reference sequence). The CDR3: CASRGRQGLRF. As DNA, the CDR3 is TGTGCCAGTAGGGGCCGACAGGGACTTCGATTT. Full variable domain (remainder filled in from reference TRBV19 and TRBJ1-4): DGGITQSPKYLFRKEGQNVTLSCEQNLNHDAMYWYRQDPGQGLRLIYYSQIVNDFQKGDIAEGYSVSREKKESFPLTVTSAQKNPTAFYLCASRGRQGLRFGSGTQLSVL.